The clone carrying this T cell receptor beta chain was seen many times. Its antigen is unknown. The data stem from a study of blood T cells in healthy people across ages. Study overall: Template-switching capture recovered about one barcoded beta molecule per two T cells. Study-level points and caveats: Using unsorted PBMCs precluded a conclusive naive versus antigen-experienced comparison. Measured against age, TCR beta diversity per million T cells decreased in a roughly linear manner.

Sample-barcoded 5' priming and a J-beta primer mix drove a second PCR of roughly 7 to 11 cycles. TCRdb ran MiXCR on the 5' RACE reads and lists one entry per CDR3 protein. The data show hundreds of thousands of distinct CDR3 sequences, approximately 30% seen once. Trimming stripped 5 bases from V and 4 bases from J, with 17 bases between. There are 15 residues in the CDR3. Germline lookup yields CDR1 SGHTA and CDR2 FQGNSA. This chain joins TRBV7-2 and TRBJ2-5, with D tentatively TRBD2 (5 bases). Sequencing was done on a sample of blood. This TCR came from an elderly woman in good health. The CDR3 DNA sequence: TGTGCCAGCAGCCCGCGGGCCCTGAGTCGAGAGACCCAGTACTTC. Amino acid sequence: CASSPRALSRETQYF.